This passage covers 9 T cell receptor beta chains from one sample sequenced in a study of cytomegalovirus exposure and HLA in healthy donors. PCR involved 60 Vbeta and 13 Jbeta primers. The data were produced by immunoSEQ multiplex PCR, yet TCRdb's version contains in-frame clones alone and is incomplete. The sample contains 40,000 to 55,000 clones, approximately 72% of which appear only once. The sequenced sample was PBMCs. Receptor source: a woman in her thirties in good health and CMV-seronegative.

V and J are TRBV6-6 and TRBJ2-1, with TRBD1 identical over 9 bases. The junction had 4 bases not matched to a gene; V was cut back by 2 bases and J by 8 bases. CDR1 and CDR2 (germline): MNHNY, SVGAGI (reference sequence). The CDR3 contains 14 residues. The CDR3 protein is CASSYTQGADEQFF. CDR3 in DNA: TGTGCCAGCAGTTACACACAGGGGGCAGATGAGCAGTTCTTC.

The CDR3 DNA sequence: TGTGCCAGCAGTTCCACTCAAGATACGCAGTATTTT. Its protein is CASSSTQDTQYF. The V call is TRBV28, the J call TRBJ2-3; D not certain. V shed 4 bases and J shed 5 bases, with 7 bases lying between them. CDR3 length: 12 residues. The germline V gene has CDR1 MDHEN and CDR2 SYDVKM.

This clone was recorded once. The J gene is TRBJ2-1, the V gene TRBV30; 10 nucleotides agree with TRBD2. Germline loops: CDR1 GTSNPN, CDR2 SVGIG (reference sequence). The V gene end was trimmed by 1 base and the J gene end by 6 bases; junction bases not matched to a gene: 3. CDR3 size: 14 residues. CDR3 protein: CAWSEAGGPNEQFF. The CDR3 nucleotides read TGTGCCTGGAGTGAAGCGGGGGGGCCCAATGAGCAGTTCTTC. The full variable domain, rest sourced from reference TRBV30 and TRBJ2-1, is SQTIHQWPATLVQPVGSPLSLECTVEGTSNPNLYWYRQAAGRGLQLLFYSVGIGQISSEVPQNLSASRPQDRQFILSSKKLLLSDSGFYLCAWSEAGGPNEQFFGPGTRLTVL.

The chain joins TRBV5-1 to TRBJ2-1, with 7 bases identical to TRBD2. The CDR3 has 14 residues. CDR1 is SGHRS and CDR2 is YFSETQ in the germline V gene. The J segment lost 0 bases and the V segment lost 7 bases, leaving 4 bases of the junction unmatched. The CDR3 sequence is CASQRDSSYNEQFF. CDR3 nucleotide sequence: TGCGCCAGCCAGCGGGATAGCTCCTACAATGAGCAGTTCTTC.

The V call is TRBV27, the J call TRBJ2-1; possibly TRBD2 for D (6 bases). The CDR3 has 13 residues. In germline, CDR1 is MNHEY, CDR2 SMNVEV (reference sequence). Trimming stripped 8 bases from V and 7 bases from J, with 15 bases between. Here the CDR3 DNA reads TGTGCCAGCCGCGGGAACCCGATGAATGAGCAGTTCTTC. Its translation is CASRGNPMNEQFF.

About this clone itself: A junction end diverges from the germline sequence, so it may reflect a read error. For the CDR3, the DNA is TGCGCCAGCAGCCAAGAATCGGGACACCCGTCCTTC. It encodes CASSQESGHPSF. This rearrangement joins TRBV4-1 to TRBJ1-2, with a possible D match to TRBD1 (6 bases). This CDR3 spans 12 amino acids. Germline V gene lookup returns CDR1 MGHRA and CDR2 YSYEKL.

This clone was recorded a few times. V and J are TRBV19 and TRBJ1-1, with D unresolved. The V end lost 0 bases, the J end lost 6 bases, and 8 bases lay between the germline ends. CDR3 length equals 13 residues. The germline V gene has CDR1 LNHDA and CDR2 SQIVND (reference sequence). CDR3 region: CASSIDLLAEAFF. CDR3 sequence (DNA): TGTGCCAGTAGTATAGATCTCCTCGCTGAAGCTTTCTTT.

The chain joins TRBV10-2 to TRBJ2-3, with TRBD2 as a possible D gene (5 bases). The CDR3 contains 13 residues. Looked up from germline, CDR1 is WSHSY and CDR2 is SAAADI. V gave up 8 bases and J gave up 6 bases, with 15 bases separating them. As DNA, the CDR3 is TGCGCCAGCGGGCGGTCCAGAGGGGATACGCAGTATTTT. Its translation is CASGRSRGDTQYF.

V usage is TRBV15 and J usage is TRBJ1-2, with 8 bases lining up with TRBD1. Germline CDR1 is LNHNV and CDR2 is YYDKDF (reference sequence). V lost 0 bases to trimming and J lost 8 bases; unmatched junction nucleotides: 11. The CDR3 contains 16 residues. The CDR3 sequence is CATSRDRKQGEGGYTF. The CDR3 DNA reads TGTGCCACCAGCAGAGATCGGAAACAGGGGGAGGGAGGCTACACCTTC.